This T cell receptor beta chain was sequenced for a study of beta chain features in type 1 diabetes. The study's findings and limits: Moderate yet significant TCRB CDR3 shortening was seen in Type 1 diabetes patients in all four CD4+ subsets.

Germline V gives CDR1 MGHRA, CDR2 YSYEKL. Trimming took 4 bases from V and 1 from J; bases not matched to a gene: 6. There are 15 residues in the CDR3. Every bit of the isolated RNA underwent reverse transcription, so sequencing read expressed TCRB transcripts. The assay was immunoSEQ multiplex PCR, and TCRdb's table has in-frame clones only and misses some. The sample has more than 250,000 clones, just over 20% seen once; the top ten hold around 0.028%. With respect to this clone: Antigen specificity is unknown.

Sort purity for all populations was recorded as exceeding 98%. J is TRBJ2-7 and V is TRBV4-1; TRBD1 matches at 8 bases. Sequencing was carried out using naive CD4+ T cells from blood. This clonotype was sampled from a woman aged 40 to 50 with type 1 diabetes. CDR3 bases: TGCGCCAGCAGCCCTGGACAGGGAGCTTCCTACGAGCAGTACTTC. Translation: CASSPGQGASYEQYF.